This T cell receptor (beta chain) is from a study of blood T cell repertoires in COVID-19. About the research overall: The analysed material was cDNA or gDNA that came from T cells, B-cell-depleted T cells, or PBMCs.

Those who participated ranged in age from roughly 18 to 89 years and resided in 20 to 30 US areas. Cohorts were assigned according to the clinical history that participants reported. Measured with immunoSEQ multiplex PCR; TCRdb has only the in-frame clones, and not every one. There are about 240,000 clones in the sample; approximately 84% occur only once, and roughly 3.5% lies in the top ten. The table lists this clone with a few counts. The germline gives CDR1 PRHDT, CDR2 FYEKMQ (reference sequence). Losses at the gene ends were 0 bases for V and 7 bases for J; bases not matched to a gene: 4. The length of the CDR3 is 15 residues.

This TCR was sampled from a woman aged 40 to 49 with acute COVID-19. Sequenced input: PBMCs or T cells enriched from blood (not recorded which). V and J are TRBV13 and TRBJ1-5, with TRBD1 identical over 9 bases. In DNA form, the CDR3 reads TGTGCCAGCAGCTTAGGTACAGGGGGCGGGCAGCCCCAGCATTTT. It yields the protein CASSLGTGGGQPQHF.